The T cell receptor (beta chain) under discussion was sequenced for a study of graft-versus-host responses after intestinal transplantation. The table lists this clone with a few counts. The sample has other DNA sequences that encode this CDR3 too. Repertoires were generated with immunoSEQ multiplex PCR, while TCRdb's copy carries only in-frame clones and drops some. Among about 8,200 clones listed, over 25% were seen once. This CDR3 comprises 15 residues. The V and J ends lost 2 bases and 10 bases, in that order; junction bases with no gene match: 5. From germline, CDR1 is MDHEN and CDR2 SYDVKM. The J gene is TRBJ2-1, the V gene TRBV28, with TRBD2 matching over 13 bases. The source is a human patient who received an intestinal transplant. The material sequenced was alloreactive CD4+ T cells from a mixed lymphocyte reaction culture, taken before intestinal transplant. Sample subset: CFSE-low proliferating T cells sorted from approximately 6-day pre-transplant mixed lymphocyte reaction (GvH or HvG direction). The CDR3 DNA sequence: TGTGCCAGCAGTTTACTAGGACTAGCGGGAGACGAGCAGTTCTTC. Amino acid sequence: CASSLLGLAGDEQFF.